A selection of T cell receptor beta chains follows, all from one sample in a study of CDR3 diversity in severe acne. TCRdb ran MiXCR on the PCR reads and lists one entry per CDR3 protein. Among roughly 100,000 distinct CDR3 sequences listed, approximately 47% were seen once. Sequencing was done on a sample of blood. These receptors came from a male donor with acne. Both conserved end residues are trimmed from each CDR3. The D gene is left open where the match is weak.

cdr3_length	j_call	d_call	v_call	cdr3_aa
12	TRBJ1-1	NA	TRBV5-5	ASSLKQENTEAF
16	TRBJ2-1	TRBD2	TRBV7-2	ASSEPGLAGGPYNEQF
11	TRBJ1-2	NA	TRBV2	ASSQSQSYGYT
11	TRBJ1-1	NA	TRBV24-1	ATKAGVDTEAF
12	TRBJ1-2	NA	TRBV9	ASSVAAGGHGNT
13	TRBJ2-2	TRBD2	TRBV9	ASSAGTSGTGELF
11	TRBJ2-6	NA	TRBV29-1	SVASSGANVLT
12	TRBJ2-7	TRBD1	TRBV5-6	ASSWGDRGHEQY
13	TRBJ2-7	TRBD2	TRBV5-1	ASSLISGSRGEQY
13	TRBJ1-5	NA	TRBV19	AGTSGRLSNQPQH
11	TRBJ1-2	NA	TRBV29-1	SVWVPENYGYT
12	TRBJ2-7	NA	TRBV12-3/TRBV12-4	ASSVTGAVYEQY
15	TRBJ2-3	TRBD2	TRBV10-3	AISDVGGRAGSDTQY
10	TRBJ2-7	NA	TRBV2	ASLGIGYEQY
13	TRBJ2-2	TRBD2	TRBV11-2	ASSIRGGGSGELF
11	TRBJ1-5	TRBD1	TRBV7-3	ASATGDNQPQH
12	TRBJ2-4	TRBD1	TRBV5-1	ASSPGTGGNFQY
15	TRBJ2-6	TRBD2	TRBV29-1	SVWSGGIFSGANVLT
16	TRBJ2-3	NA	TRBV7-6	ASSLIPSNGIPTDTQY
12	TRBJ2-1	NA	TRBV24-1	ATSDEGVVDEQF
13	TRBJ2-5	NA	TRBV9	ASSVVGEEQETQY
12	TRBJ2-3	NA	TRBV10-3	AISEPNLTDTQY
14	TRBJ2-5	TRBD2	TRBV10-3	ASSYGRGDRVETQY
13	TRBJ2-3	TRBD2	TRBV20-1	SATSASGSTDTQY
12	TRBJ1-1	NA	TRBV11-2	ASSPRVLSTEAF
11	TRBJ2-3	NA	TRBV20-1	SARVVFYNEQY
12	TRBJ2-5	NA	TRBV6-5	ASSSSGDGETQY
16	TRBJ2-7	TRBD2	TRBV20-1	SARTSGSITGGLYEQY
14	TRBJ2-2	TRBD2	TRBV6-5	ASSLLAGGNAGELF
14	TRBJ1-1	TRBD1	TRBV9	ASSSRQGAWGTEAF
11	TRBJ1-1	NA	TRBV20-1	SARGLEGTEAF
14	TRBJ1-6	NA	TRBV25-1	ASSYQPGIYNSPLH
11	TRBJ2-3	NA	TRBV7-2	ASSLWKAGTQY
11	TRBJ2-7	NA	TRBV13	ASSPGQSYEQY
12	TRBJ1-4	NA	TRBV7-2	ASSLVGVGEKLF
9	TRBJ2-7	TRBD1	TRBV11-2	ASSLTGEQY
17	TRBJ2-7	NA	TRBV7-9	ASSKPDLVHSFGPYEQY
13	TRBJ2-1	NA	TRBV4-1	ASSLGGITYNEQF
16	TRBJ2-1	TRBD2	TRBV4-3	ASSHLVFAGGTYNEQF
13	TRBJ2-1	NA	TRBV24-1	ATSRPRVGDNEQF
10	TRBJ2-3	NA	TRBV19	ASSMGLDTQY
13	TRBJ2-7	NA	TRBV5-8	ASSLAGPSPYEQY
11	TRBJ1-1	NA	TRBV19	ASFSGPNTEAF
13	TRBJ2-7	NA	TRBV20-1	SAREVYGGMHEQY
15	TRBJ2-5	NA	TRBV6-1	ASTGGVERNYNETQY
13	TRBJ2-2	TRBD2	TRBV20-1	SAIGLAGGTGELF
12	TRBJ1-3	NA	TRBV10-3	AISEGYWGNTIY
16	TRBJ2-3	TRBD2	TRBV19	ASSRGFPGTSGTDTQY
15	TRBJ2-7	TRBD2	TRBV24-1	ATSDRGTSGRTSEQY
11	TRBJ1-1	NA	TRBV7-6	AGSSRGRSEAF